This T cell receptor (beta chain) is from a study of blood T cell repertoires in COVID-19 (TCRdb year 2020). Study-level background: Collaborator samples came from the United States, Italy and Spain and covered acute and convalescent phases of COVID-19. The material from the prospective study consisted of cDNA or gDNA derived from T cells, B-cell-depleted T cells, or PBMCs. Subjects who had been exposed to COVID-19, were actively infected with it, or had recovered from it provided the deeply sampled blood TCRbeta repertoires that made up the dataset. The repertoires were made available in a free public database intended to serve as a resource for research on the immune response to SARS-CoV-2. The samples were drawn from two sources: the first 160 participants of the ongoing ImmuneRACE study, and 1,254 subjects contributed by 6 global collaborators. Sample metadata almost always included a de-identified subject ID, COVID-19 status, age in years and sex. HLA class I and class II types, where available, came from metadata supplied by the sample provider rather than from assay-based typing.

General findings and caveats noted by the study authors: Clinical and demographic metadata were provided uncurated, with the amount varying by source and participant.

V is cut back by 4 bases and J by 6 bases, with 9 bases in the junction unmatched. CDR1 and CDR2 (SGHRS, YFSETQ) derive from the germline V gene. The CDR3 measures 15 amino acids from cysteine to phenylalanine. Only the CDR3 DNA stays, 45 bases, in frame from base 1. As regards this clone: Its antigen is still unknown. No base qualities exist here, and no much larger clone lies one base off it.

In the prospective study, participants were about 18 to 95 years old, resided in under 30 geographic areas of the United States, and were enrolled through a virtual design. In the prospective study, cohorts were assigned on the basis of participant-reported clinical history obtained from a screening survey and a study questionnaire. In the prospective study, whole blood, serum and a nasopharyngeal or oropharyngeal swab were collected from each participant by mobile phlebotomists. Additional blood draws and questionnaires over an approximately 2-month period could optionally be provided by prospective study participants. Before DNA extraction, prospective study blood samples were shipped either frozen or at room temperature. TCRbeta CDR3 regions were amplified from genomic DNA using the immunoSEQ Assay, a bias-controlled multiplex PCR. On the authors' methods: Within the assay, amplification of reference gene primers was used to estimate how many nucleated cells each sample contained. To quantify the absolute abundance of each unique TCRbeta CDR3 rearrangement, sequence reads were collapsed and filtered. For each sample, productive Simpson clonality was calculated as the square root of Simpson's diversity index over productive rearrangements. Not all clones reach the TCRdb copy of this immuneACCESS table, which keeps in-frame sequences only. Checked studies attribute under half of the gap to unresolved V genes and leave the rest unexplained. V and J calls and clone size follow that table, whereas D and trimming were derived from the DNA. This sample has about 200,000 clones in its table, and about 80% of those were observed once. 4% to 6.5% of the sample belongs to the ten largest clones.

Specimen: PBMCs or T cells enriched from blood (not recorded which). The chain links TRBV5-1 with TRBJ2-7, and 11 junction bases match TRBD1. The TCR comes from a woman aged 55-69 years with acute COVID-19. The nucleotide sequence is TGCGCCAGCAGCACAGGGACAGGGGGTCCCGGCGAGCAGTACTTC. This translates into CASSTGTGGPGEQYF.